The rows below give T cell receptor beta chains drawn from one sample of a study of T-cell memory formation after mild COVID-19. Each CDR3 protein is one row after TCRdb ran MiXCR on the 5' RACE reads. The data show 300,000 or so distinct CDR3 sequences, with roughly 16% seen just once and less than 30% held by the top ten. Specimen: PBMCs or a T cell subset sorted from them (not recorded which). Every receptor here comes from a man between 18 and 35 years old who had mild COVID-19 (a few samples of this study predate the infection). Cell type and time point are not known. The CDR3 runs from the conserved cysteine through the conserved F or W. Each record gives: CDR3 protein, J gene, V gene.

CDR3 protein: CASSQGGGSPLHF
J gene: TRBJ1-6
V gene: TRBV4-1

CDR3 protein: CSAVGRGTNTGELFF
J gene: TRBJ2-2
V gene: TRBV29-1

CDR3 protein: CASSLDRGFSYTF
J gene: TRBJ1-2
V gene: TRBV12-3/TRBV12-4

CDR3 protein: CASSKQGSGELFF
J gene: TRBJ2-2
V gene: TRBV12-3/TRBV12-4

CDR3 protein: CASWDRGANYGYTF
J gene: TRBJ1-2
V gene: TRBV12-3/TRBV12-4

CDR3 protein: CASSLGSGKAYEQYF
J gene: TRBJ2-7
V gene: TRBV7-2

CDR3 protein: CASSRDLNEKLFF
J gene: TRBJ1-4
V gene: TRBV5-1

CDR3 protein: CASSIDSGTVNTEAFF
J gene: TRBJ1-1
V gene: TRBV19

CDR3 protein: CASSYAGTQETQYF
J gene: TRBJ2-5
V gene: TRBV7-2

CDR3 protein: CSASPGTGLYTEAFF
J gene: TRBJ1-1
V gene: TRBV20-1

CDR3 protein: CASSQGQPETQYF
J gene: TRBJ2-5
V gene: TRBV12-3/TRBV12-4

CDR3 protein: CASSSGTGDFETEAFF
J gene: TRBJ1-1
V gene: TRBV7-9

CDR3 protein: CASSLGRSTNTGELFF
J gene: TRBJ2-2
V gene: TRBV7-2

CDR3 protein: CASIPTTSGGGTGELFF
J gene: TRBJ2-2
V gene: TRBV12-3/TRBV12-4

CDR3 protein: CASSESGGPQETQYF
J gene: TRBJ2-5
V gene: TRBV10-1

CDR3 protein: CASISQMGTEAFF
J gene: TRBJ1-1
V gene: TRBV5-6

CDR3 protein: CSAPLAGNTDTQYF
J gene: TRBJ2-3
V gene: TRBV20-1

CDR3 protein: CASARRGAGYNEQFF
J gene: TRBJ2-1
V gene: TRBV6-4

CDR3 protein: CASSVEAREDTGELFF
J gene: TRBJ2-2
V gene: TRBV9

CDR3 protein: CASSLGVGLSGGSNEQFF
J gene: TRBJ2-1
V gene: TRBV7-8

CDR3 protein: CAITSDSHIKNTGELFF
J gene: TRBJ2-2
V gene: TRBV10-3

CDR3 protein: CASTTGDGANVLTF
J gene: TRBJ2-6
V gene: TRBV6-1

CDR3 protein: CSARDPRSSRETQYF
J gene: TRBJ2-5
V gene: TRBV20-1

CDR3 protein: CASSWGVRETQYF
J gene: TRBJ2-5
V gene: TRBV5-5

CDR3 protein: CASSLTGTGVVEAFF
J gene: TRBJ1-1
V gene: TRBV5-1